The 31 T cell receptor beta chains reported below all come from one sample, sequenced in a study of T-cell reconstitution after alpha-beta-depleted transplantation in children. Unique molecular identifiers were built into the TCRbeta library. TCRdb itself ran the PCR reads through MiXCR, one entry per CDR3 protein. The sample consists of 500,000 or so distinct CDR3 sequences, approximately 29% of them appearing once. Sequenced material: PBMCs from the stem cell graft donor, taken from the stem cell graft. The source of these receptors is a human donor who donated a stem cell graft to a child with aplastic anemia.

In this sample, this clonotype turned up a few times. The rearrangement links TRBV27 to TRBJ2-1; TRBD1 aligns across 7 bases. The CDR3 consists of 15 residues. The germline CDR1 and CDR2 sequences are MNHEY and SMNVEV (reference sequence). Losses at the gene ends were 2 bases for V and 7 bases for J; bases not matched to a gene: 8. CDR3 sequence: CASSLGTEGWNEQFF. For the CDR3, the DNA is TGTGCCAGCAGTTTAGGGACAGAGGGCTGGAATGAGCAGTTCTTC.

The chain couples TRBV24-1 to TRBJ1-2; no clear D gene. Per the germline V gene, CDR1 is KGHDR and CDR2 is SFDVKD. The CDR3 has 14 residues. The V and J ends lost 3 bases and 8 bases respectively, with 15 bases between them. The CDR3 DNA reads TGTGCCACCAGTGATCCGGACGGATCTGAGGGCTACACCTTC. Translating it yields CATSDPDGSEGYTF.

This clonotype has only a few counts. The chain joins TRBV5-1 to TRBJ1-1, with 7 bases matching TRBD1. The germline V gene has CDR1 SGHRS and CDR2 YFSETQ. The CDR3 totals 16 residues. Trimming cost V 1 base and J 2 bases; bases outside gene matches: 8. The CDR3 nucleotides are TGCGCCAGCAGCTTGACTGGGGGACAGTTCAACACTGAAGCTTTCTTT. Translating gives CASSLTGGQFNTEAFF.

This clonotype turned up a few times. This chain connects TRBV3-1 to TRBJ1-6; a possible D gene is TRBD1 (6 bases). Trimming took 0 bases from V and 0 from J, leaving 9 bases between them. This CDR3 is built from 17 residues. Germline values: CDR1 LGHDT, CDR2 YNNKEL (reference sequence). The CDR3 DNA is TGTGCCAGCAGCCAAGATAGGGGGGGCTCCTATAATTCACCCCTCCACTTT. Translating gives CASSQDRGGSYNSPLHF.

The chain's CDR3 is CATRSRGRGGELFF. CDR3 nucleotide sequence: TGTGCCACCAGGTCCAGGGGGCGAGGCGGGGAGCTGTTTTTT. This chain uses TRBV15 with TRBJ2-2; 8 nucleotides agree with TRBD1. The J segment lost 7 bases and the V segment lost 6 bases, leaving 7 bases of the junction unmatched. The length of the CDR3 is 14 residues. Germline-derived CDR1 and CDR2 are LNHNV and YYDKDF (reference sequence).

This rearrangement joins TRBV6-5 to TRBJ2-1; 12 bases match TRBD2. The trim removed 6 bases at V and 7 bases at J, leaving 13 bases unmatched. Germline loops: CDR1 MNHEY, CDR2 SVGAGI. The CDR3 runs 17 residues. The CDR3 is CASSILMTSGRSNEQFF. CDR3 nucleotides: TGTGCCAGCAGCATACTCATGACTAGCGGGAGATCAAATGAGCAGTTCTTC.

This clonotype was counted between two and nine times. This chain uses TRBV12-3 or TRBV12-4 with TRBJ2-1; no clear D gene. There are 11 residues in the CDR3. The ends were cut back, 7 bases at V and 6 bases at J, with 7 bases in the middle. The CDR3 here is CASKRVNEQFF. The CDR3 nucleotides are TGTGCCAGCAAAAGGGTCAATGAGCAGTTCTTC.

This clonotype has just a few counts. This chain uses TRBV28 with TRBJ2-7, with D uncertain. The V end was cut by 4 bases, the J end by 2 bases, with 9 bases between. The V gene's germline CDR1 is MDHEN and CDR2 SYDVKM. This CDR3 is 13 amino acids long. The DNA for the CDR3 is TGTGCCAGCAGTTCCCCGGCCCCCTACGAGCAGTACTTC. Its translation is CASSSPAPYEQYF. Supplemented by reference TRBV28 and TRBJ2-7, the full variable domain reads DVKVTQSSRYLVKRTGEKVFLECVQDMDHENMFWYRQDPGLGLRLIYFSYDVKMKEKGDIPEGYSVSREKKERFSLILESASTNQTSMYLCASSSPAPYEQYFGPGTRLTVT.

This clonotype appeared a few times. This CDR3 is CASSQDRPDRGEAFF. CDR3 DNA sequence: TGCGCCAGCAGCCAAGACAGACCGGACAGGGGAGAAGCTTTCTTT. The V and J genes are TRBV4-3 and TRBJ1-1; 9 bases fit TRBD1. The V segment lost 0 bases and the J segment 8 bases; nucleotides outside the gene matches: 7. Germline V lookup: CDR1 LGHNA, CDR2 YSLEER. The CDR3 length is 15 residues.

The chain combines TRBV4-1 with TRBJ2-5; 12 nucleotides agree with TRBD1. The CDR3 length is 16 residues. CDR1 is MGHRA, CDR2 YSYEKL, per germline. V was pared by 5 bases and J by 5 bases, with 9 bases of the junction left unmatched. The CDR3 spells CASSLDRDRGLETQYF. The CDR3 region has the DNA TGCGCCAGCAGCTTGGACCGGGACAGGGGGCTGGAGACCCAGTACTTC.

This rearrangement joins TRBV3-1 to TRBJ1-5; the D is unclear. This CDR3 has 13 residues. Germline CDR1 LGHDT, CDR2 YNNKEL (reference sequence). The V and J ends lost 0 bases and 6 bases respectively, with 6 bases between them. CDR3 sequence (DNA): TGTGCCAGCAGCCAAGATGGGAGTCAGCCCCAGCATTTT. Translation gives CASSQDGSQPQHF.

In its sample, this clonotype was seen a few times. The chain couples TRBV10-3 to TRBJ2-7; D tentatively fits TRBD1 or TRBD2 (5 bases each). The V end was cut by 6 bases, the J end by 4 bases, with 7 bases between. From germline, CDR1 is ENHRY and CDR2 SYGVKD. The CDR3 is made up of 11 amino acids. CDR3: CAISEGYEQYV. CDR3 DNA sequence: TGTGCCATCAGCGAGGGGTACGAGCAGTACGTC.

The table lists this clonotype with many counts. The J gene is TRBJ1-4, the V gene TRBV29-1; 10 bases agree with TRBD1. CDR3 size: 13 residues. V shed 7 bases, J shed 7 bases, and the junction held 6 bases outside the gene matches. CDR1 SQVTM and CDR2 ANQGSEA come from the germline V gene. CDR3 nucleotide sequence: TGCAGCGCTGCTTGGACAGGGGGTGAAAAACTGTTTTTT. Translating gives CSAAWTGGEKLFF.

This clonotype was detected a few times. The chain joins TRBV6-2 or TRBV6-3 to TRBJ2-7; maybe TRBD1 (6 bases). Per the germline V gene, CDR1 is MNHEY and CDR2 is SVGEGT. V lost 5 bases, J lost 6 bases, and 14 bases lay in between. This CDR3 contains 13 residues. CDR3 bases: TGTGCCAGCAGTCCCGGACAGATAGCCGAGCAGTACTTC. Encoded protein: CASSPGQIAEQYF.

At least ten counts were recorded for this clonotype. The V gene is TRBV4-3, the J gene TRBJ1-1; tentative D call: TRBD1 (5 bases). The V end was cut by 1 base, the J end by 1 base, with 10 bases between. This CDR3 contains 15 residues. The V gene's germline CDR1 is LGHNA and CDR2 YSLEER. CDR3 in amino acids: CASSQGRGGNTEAFF. Written as DNA, the CDR3 is TGCGCCAGCAGCCAAGGGCGGGGCGGGAACACTGAAGCTTTCTTT.

V is TRBV7-2 and J is TRBJ2-3, with D perhaps matching TRBD2 (6 bases). In germline, CDR1 is SGHTA, CDR2 FQGNSA. The ends were cut back, 6 bases at V and 2 bases at J, with 9 bases in the middle. The CDR3 has 13 residues. The DNA of the CDR3 is TGTGCCAGCAGTCGGGAGTTCACAGATACGCAGTATTTT. Its translation: CASSREFTDTQYF.

The table lists this clonotype with many counts. V gene TRBV29-1 combines with J gene TRBJ1-1, with 7 nucleotides matching TRBD1. With 4 bases clipped from V and 4 bases from J, the junction kept 9 bases outside the gene matches. Germline V gives CDR1 SQVTM, CDR2 ANQGSEA. This CDR3 comprises 14 residues. CDR3 nucleotides: TGCAGCGTTGCGACCCCTACAGGGGCCACTGAAGCTTTCTTT. Protein: CSVATPTGATEAFF. The variable domain in full, with the rest retrieved from reference TRBV29-1 and TRBJ1-1, is SAVISQKPSRDICQRGTSLTIQCQVDSQVTMMFWYRQQPGQSLTLIATANQGSEATYESGFVIDKFPISRPNLTFSTLTVSNMSPEDSSIYLCSVATPTGATEAFFGQGTRLTVV.

This clonotype showed up just once. The genes are TRBV30 and TRBJ2-3; D uncertain. Germline V gene sequence: CDR1 GTSNPN, CDR2 SVGIG (reference sequence). Trimming cost V 0 bases and J 3 bases, with 7 bases left between them. This CDR3 has 13 residues. The chain's CDR3 is CAWSVLPTDTQYF. The DNA of the CDR3 is TGTGCCTGGAGTGTACTCCCTACAGATACGCAGTATTTT.

Only a few counts were recorded for this clonotype. V is TRBV6-4 and J is TRBJ2-6; D may match TRBD1 or TRBD2 (5 bases each). Trimming removed 0 bases at V and 2 bases at J, with 5 bases between. The germline CDR1 and CDR2 sequences are MRHNA and SNTAGT. This CDR3 region has 15 residues. This chain's CDR3 is CASSDSGAGANVLTF. The CDR3 DNA follows: TGTGCCAGCAGTGACTCGGGGGCTGGGGCCAACGTCCTGACTTTC.

The J gene is TRBJ1-3, the V gene TRBV12-3 or TRBV12-4, with D possibly being TRBD1 (5 bases). V was pared by 2 bases and J by 3 bases, with 14 bases between. The CDR3 consists of 16 residues. The CDR3 nucleotides are TGTGCCAGCAGTTTATCCTACAGGACTGTTGGAAACACCATATATTTT. The encoded protein is CASSLSYRTVGNTIYF.

This clonotype appeared a few times. This sequence joins TRBV10-1 and TRBJ2-6; D is unclear. V dropped 6 bases and J dropped 5 bases, with 14 bases sitting between them. CDR3 size: 15 residues. Germline CDR1 is WNHNN and CDR2 is SYGVQD (reference sequence). CDR3 amino acids: CASSKLLAWANVLTF. DNA for the CDR3: TGCGCCAGCAGCAAACTCCTGGCGTGGGCCAACGTCCTGACTTTC.

This clonotype has a handful of counts. J is TRBJ2-7 and V is TRBV20-1; 8 bases align to TRBD2. V gave up 2 bases and J gave up 6 bases; unmatched junction bases: 6. This CDR3 contains 13 residues. Germline values: CDR1 DFQATT, CDR2 SNEGSKA (reference sequence). CDR3: CSARQRELLEQYF. The CDR3, as DNA: TGCAGTGCTAGACAGCGGGAGCTTCTCGAGCAGTACTTC.

The gene calls are TRBV5-1 and TRBJ2-7, with 8 positions matching TRBD2. V lost 3 bases and J lost 2; bases outside the gene matches: 10. CDR3 length: 16 amino acids. Germline V lookup: CDR1 SGHRS, CDR2 YFSETQ. The CDR3 bases are TGCGCCAGCAGCTGGTTGGCTAGCGGGCTCGCCTACGAGCAGTACGTC. Amino acid sequence: CASSWLASGLAYEQYV.

The chain employs TRBV7-3 and TRBJ2-1, with 8 bases aligning to TRBD2. Unmatched junction bases numbered 5, after V lost 3 bases and J lost 7 bases. Germline CDR1 is SGHTA and CDR2 is FQGTGA. There are 14 residues in the CDR3. CDR3 amino acids: CASSFGLASNEQFF. The CDR3 nucleotides are TGTGCCAGCAGCTTTGGACTAGCCAGTAATGAGCAGTTCTTC.

The chain recombines TRBV29-1 with TRBJ2-7; 8 bases fit TRBD1. CDR1 is SQVTM, CDR2 ANQGSEA, per germline. The CDR3 runs to 12 residues. Trimming at V came to 7 bases and at J to 3 bases, leaving 5 bases not matched to a gene. CDR3 in DNA: TGCAGCGGTGGACAGGGAAACTACGAGCAGTACTTC. Its protein is CSGGQGNYEQYF.

The chain has TRBV29-1 and TRBJ1-3, with D hard to call. V lost 6 bases, J lost 0 bases, and 9 bases lay in between. Germline V gene data show CDR1 as SQVTM and CDR2 as ANQGSEA. The CDR3 runs to 13 residues. CDR3 sequence (DNA): TGCAGCGTGAGACCAGTCTCTGGAAACACCATATATTTT. Protein: CSVRPVSGNTIYF. Full variable domain (remainder filled in from reference TRBV29-1 and TRBJ1-3): SAVISQKPSRDICQRGTSLTIQCQVDSQVTMMFWYRQQPGQSLTLIATANQGSEATYESGFVIDKFPISRPNLTFSTLTVSNMSPEDSSIYLCSVRPVSGNTIYFGEGSWLTVV.

The CDR3 loop reads CASSLALPGRSPLHF. For the CDR3, the DNA is TGTGCCAGCAGCTTAGCGCTCCCCGGTCGTTCACCCCTCCACTTT. The chain joins TRBV7-2 to TRBJ1-6; D is unclear. V dropped 0 bases and J dropped 9 bases, with 12 bases sitting between them. This CDR3 is built from 15 residues. Germline loops: CDR1 SGHTA, CDR2 FQGNSA. The entire variable domain, with the rest obtained from reference TRBV7-2 and TRBJ1-6, is as follows: GAGVSQSPSNKVTEKGKDVELRCDPISGHTALYWYRQSLGQGLEFLIYFQGNSAPDKSGLPSDRFSAERTGGSVSTLTIQRTQQEDSAVYLCASSLALPGRSPLHFGNGTRLTVT.

The chain joins TRBV18 to TRBJ2-6; D gene uncertain. There are 16 residues in the CDR3. The V end lost 0 bases, the J end lost 4 bases, and 10 bases lay between the germline ends. The germline gives CDR1 KGHSH, CDR2 LQKENI. The DNA for the CDR3 is TGTGCCAGCTCACCACCCTTTGGGTCGGGGGCCAACGTCCTGACTTTC. Amino acids: CASSPPFGSGANVLTF.

V gene TRBV29-1 combines with J gene TRBJ1-1; TRBD1 matches at 7 bases. Germline CDR1 SQVTM, CDR2 ANQGSEA. The CDR3 sequence is 14 residues long. After removal of 6 bases from V and 0 bases from J, the junction contained 7 bases not matched to a gene. In DNA, the CDR3 is TGCAGCGTGTTACAGGGGATCATGAACACTGAAGCTTTCTTT. Translation: CSVLQGIMNTEAFF.

The J gene is TRBJ1-2, the V gene TRBV5-1; D perhaps matches TRBD1 (6 bases). CDR1 and CDR2 from the germline V gene are SGHRS and YFSETQ. V lost 3 bases and J lost 5, with 14 bases in between. The CDR3 has 14 amino acids. The DNA for the CDR3 is TGCGCCAGCAGCTCAGCCGGGACACTATATGGCTACACCTTC. This translates into CASSSAGTLYGYTF.

The genes are TRBV5-5 and TRBJ2-1, with TRBD2 matching 8 bases. Looked up from germline, CDR1 is SGHKS and CDR2 is YYEKEE (reference sequence). CDR3 length: 17 amino acids. Trimming removed 0 bases from V and 4 bases from J; junction bases left unmatched: 9. The CDR3: CASSLEGRASGYNEQFF. CDR3 DNA sequence: TGTGCCAGCAGCTTGGAGGGTAGGGCTAGCGGGTACAATGAGCAGTTCTTC.